The 5 T cell receptor beta chains in this list originate from one sample, sequenced in a study of patients and donors after allogeneic stem cell transplantation. One entry per CDR3 protein, called by TCRdb with MiXCR from the RT-PCR reads. Counted here are approximately 200,000 distinct CDR3 sequences, 38% occurring once; the ten biggest clones make up 11%. The sequenced sample was blood, either unsorted or a sorted T cell fraction (not recorded which). These receptors were collected from a human donor who was either an allogeneic HSCT recipient or a stem cell or donor lymphocyte infusion donor (not recorded which). It is not recorded whose cells these are; they may come from a transplant donor.

The chain has TRBV6-6 and TRBJ1-4, with no clear D. Looked up from germline, CDR1 is MNHNY and CDR2 is SVGAGI (reference sequence). V dropped 5 bases and J dropped 8 bases, with 18 bases sitting between them. This CDR3 has 15 amino acids. The chain's CDR3 is CASSRTEGNYEKLFF. The CDR3 nucleotides read TGTGCCAGCAGTCGGACGGAGGGAAATTACGAAAAACTGTTTTTT.

The chain employs TRBV28 and TRBJ1-2; D is unresolved. There are 13 residues in the CDR3. Trimming stripped 3 bases from V and 4 bases from J, with 9 bases between. From germline, CDR1 is MDHEN and CDR2 SYDVKM. The CDR3 DNA reads TGTGCCAGCAGTTTGCGGACCCGCTATGGCTACACCTTC. Its protein is CASSLRTRYGYTF.

This clonotype occurred a few times. The chain recombines TRBV6-4 with TRBJ1-1, with 9 nucleotides matching TRBD1. This CDR3 has 13 amino acids. With V trimmed by 7 bases and J by 4 bases, 4 bases remained unmatched. Germline lookup yields CDR1 MRHNA and CDR2 SNTAGT. DNA for the CDR3: TGTGCCAGCAAGAGGGGACAGGGCACTGAAGCTTTCTTT. Encoded protein: CASKRGQGTEAFF.

This clonotype was counted a few times. The DNA of the CDR3 is TGCAGTGCGCACAGGGTTGGCACTGAAGCTTTCTTT. Residues: CSAHRVGTEAFF. The chain joins TRBV20-1 to TRBJ1-1; tentatively, D is TRBD1 (6 bases). The CDR3 is 12 amino acids. The V and J ends lost 6 bases and 4 bases respectively, with 12 bases between them. Germline loops: CDR1 DFQATT, CDR2 SNEGSKA (reference sequence).

This clonotype has a handful of counts. A much larger clone is a single base away; this may be a read error. The chain links TRBV7-2 to TRBJ1-2; 7 bases are shared with TRBD1. The V gene's germline CDR1 is SGHTA and CDR2 FQGNSA. CDR3 length: 13 amino acids. V lost 5 bases and J lost 3; bases outside the gene matches: 3. The CDR3 DNA reads as TGTGCCAGCAGCCCGGACAGGCACTATGGCTACACCTTC. It is translated as CASSPDRHYGYTF.